This T cell receptor (beta chain) was observed in a study of metastatic and nonmetastatic thyroid tumors. The germline V gene has CDR1 LGHNT and CDR2 FRNRAP. CDR3 length: 14 amino acids. The V end was cut by 6 bases, the J end by 6 bases, with 14 bases between. Thyroid surgery had not been preceded by any treatment in any patient. The authors' processing: The study built a papillary thyroid cancer distant-metastasis classifier from CDR3 differences across clinicopathological groups. With MiXCR, TCRdb called clones anew from the PCR reads. For this entry, the V and J calls and clone size follow TCRdb and not the study's own pipeline. Here the sample spans some 6,000 clones, roughly 25% being singletons.

Sequenced sample: adjacent normal tissue. This chain joins TRBV12-5 and TRBJ2-2; D is perhaps TRBD2 (6 bases). The sequence was obtained from a male donor with papillary thyroid cancer or a benign thyroid nodule (not recorded which). Some clones in this sample may be carry-over from other donors' samples. The CDR3 sequence: CASGSGLKAGELFF. The DNA for the CDR3 is TGTGCTAGTGGATCGGGACTGAAGGCCGGGGAGCTGTTTTTT. The full variable domain, its missing parts supplied by reference TRBV12-5 and TRBJ2-2, is DARVTQTPRHKVTEMGQEVTMRCQPILGHNTVFWYRQTMMQGLELLAYFRNRAPLDDSGMPKDRFSAEMPDATLATLKIQPSEPRDSAVYFCASGSGLKAGELFFGEGSRLTVL.